The next 9 T cell receptor beta chains were all read from a single sample in a study of cytomegalovirus exposure and HLA in healthy donors. Primers: 60 Vbeta forward and 13 Jbeta reverse. The data were produced by immunoSEQ multiplex PCR, yet TCRdb's version contains in-frame clones alone and is incomplete. The table lists 75,000 to 95,000 clones, over 60% of them singletons, with 3% to 4% in the top ten. The sequenced sample consisted of PBMCs. These receptors all stem from a man aged 25-45 years in good health and CMV-seronegative.

In the case of this clone: Relative to the germline gene, one junction end is altered; a read error may explain this. This chain joins TRBV5-8 and TRBJ2-1; D is perhaps TRBD1 or TRBD2 (5 bases each). Germline V gives CDR1 SGHTS, CDR2 YDEGEE. The CDR3 is made up of 14 amino acids. The CDR3 DNA follows: TGTGCCAGCAGTTTGGGGACGGTTGCGGGTGAGCAGTTCTTC. Its translation: CASSLGTVAGEQFF. The whole variable domain, filled in from reference TRBV5-8 and TRBJ2-1, reads EAGVTQSPTHLIKTRGQQATLRCSPISGHTSVYWYQQALGLGLQFLLWYDEGEERNRGNFPPRFSGRQFPNYSSELNVNALELEDSALYLCASSLGTVAGEQFFGPGTRLTVL.

This clone has a single count. This rearrangement joins TRBV2 to TRBJ2-7; D uncertain. The ends were cut back, 8 bases at V and 0 bases at J, with 8 bases in the middle. The length of the CDR3 is 12 residues. Germline values: CDR1 SNHLY, CDR2 FYNNEI. CDR3 nucleotides: TGTGCCAGCCGTTCCTCCTCCTACGAGCAGTACTTC. It yields the protein CASRSSSYEQYF. Variable domain in full (rest from reference TRBV2 and TRBJ2-7): EPEVTQTPSHQVTQMGQEVILRCVPISNHLYFYWYRQILGQKVEFLVSFYNNEISEKSEIFDDQFSVERPDGSNFTLKIRSTKLEDSAMYFCASRSSSYEQYFGPGTRLTVT.

V is TRBV6-1 and J is TRBJ2-4, with 8 positions matching TRBD1. Germline loops: CDR1 MNHNS, CDR2 SASEGT. V shed 2 bases and J 7 bases; nucleotides not matched to a gene: 4. CDR3 length: 14 amino acids. In DNA form, the CDR3 reads TGTGCCAGCAGTGAATTGGACAGGGTGAACATTCAGTACTTC. It codes for CASSELDRVNIQYF.

This clone was seen more than once but under ten times. Here the CDR3 DNA reads TGTGCCAGCAGCCACCTCGGGGGGGCGACCTACGAGCAGTACTTC. It encodes CASSHLGGATYEQYF. The chain is built from TRBV7-3 and TRBJ2-7; 8 bases are shared with TRBD2. In germline, CDR1 is SGHTA, CDR2 FQGTGA. CDR3 length: 15 residues. The V segment lost 5 bases and the J segment 2 bases; nucleotides outside the gene matches: 8.

This clone was seen just once. The chain employs TRBV29-1 and TRBJ2-7; the D is unclear. V gave up 4 bases and J gave up 1 base, with 11 bases separating them. The CDR3 spans 13 residues. CDR1 and CDR2 (germline): SQVTM, ANQGSEA. The CDR3 DNA reads TGCAGCGTTGCCCACACGTTTTCCTACGAGCAGTACTTC. Translating gives CSVAHTFSYEQYF.

J is TRBJ1-5 and V is TRBV10-3; maybe TRBD1 (6 bases). The germline V gene encodes CDR1 ENHRY and CDR2 SYGVKD. This CDR3 comprises 13 residues. The ends were cut back, 4 bases at V and 9 bases at J, with 13 bases in the middle. The DNA of the CDR3 is TGTGCCATCAGTGGGACAGCCGCGGGGCCCCAGCATTTT. Protein sequence: CAISGTAAGPQHF.

The rearrangement links TRBV30 to TRBJ1-1; TRBD1 agrees at 7 bases. Germline V gene data show CDR1 as GTSNPN and CDR2 as SVGIG (reference sequence). The CDR3 runs 12 residues. V trimming: 0 bases; J trimming: 11 bases; junction bases outside the gene matches: 6. This chain's CDR3 is CAWSVIGGRAFF. CDR3 nucleotides: TGTGCCTGGAGTGTAATAGGGGGCCGCGCTTTCTTT.

The rearrangement links TRBV28 to TRBJ1-3; D is perhaps TRBD1 (6 bases). Trimming cost V 5 bases and J 0 bases, with 14 bases left between them. This CDR3 region has 16 residues. CDR1 and CDR2 from the germline V gene are MDHEN and SYDVKM. In nucleotides, the CDR3 is TGTGCCAGCAGTCCCTTAATGGGGGCCTCTGGAAACACCATATATTTT. Encoded protein: CASSPLMGASGNTIYF. The variable domain in full, with the rest retrieved from reference TRBV28 and TRBJ1-3, is DVKVTQSSRYLVKRTGEKVFLECVQDMDHENMFWYRQDPGLGLRLIYFSYDVKMKEKGDIPEGYSVSREKKERFSLILESASTNQTSMYLCASSPLMGASGNTIYFGEGSWLTVV.

The chain uses TRBV19 and TRBJ2-7; a possible D gene is TRBD1 (6 bases). There are 13 residues in the CDR3. Trimming left V 2 bases short and J 7 bases short, with 12 bases between. Germline V gene data show CDR1 as LNHDA and CDR2 as SQIVND (reference sequence). CDR3 sequence reads: CASSIIGTLEQYF. In DNA, the CDR3 is TGTGCCAGTAGTATAATCGGGACACTTGAGCAGTACTTC.